This T cell receptor beta chain was profiled in a study of monozygotic twins with inflammatory bowel disease. Every TCR library used approximately 3,700 ng of total RNA. In eight separate reactions per sample, cDNA was generated. With about 17 and 10 cycles respectively, two nested PCRs were carried out on TCRalpha and TCRbeta cDNA. TCRdb derives one entry per CDR3 protein from the 5' RACE reads, leaving out DNA. The sample includes around 380,000 distinct CDR3 sequences. General study results and limits: Patient-specific immunosuppressive treatments may have made repertoires more variable.

With respect to this clonotype: Its cognate antigen is unknown.

There are 16 residues in the CDR3. The germline CDR1 and CDR2 sequences are SGHTA and FQGNSA. Sequenced sample: blood. The V gene is TRBV7-2, the J gene TRBJ2-5; TCRdb gives TRBD1 as the D gene, but with no DNA this cannot be confirmed. This TCR was recovered from a human donor with ulcerative colitis or Crohn's disease, or a healthy co-twin of an affected twin (not recorded which). The CDR3 sequence is CASSSTPWAAQETQYF.